The entry below gives a single T cell receptor beta chain sequence along with its context. The antigen is not known. Germline and junction disagree at one end, which may indicate a read error. CDR1 DFQATT and CDR2 SNEGSKA come from the germline V gene (reference sequence). This CDR3 contains 17 residues. These data originate in a study of lung T cells in sarcoidosis with Löfgren's syndrome. Findings of the study overall: Shared TRAV12-1 and TRBV2 CDR3 motifs were reported across several patients. Versus controls, Löfgren's syndrome patients reportedly showed TRAV12-1 and TRBV2 as most expanded.

A single record per CDR3 protein comes from TCRdb applying MiXCR to the reads. The sample carries around 21,000 distinct CDR3 sequences, 20% to 25% recorded once. The sequence was obtained from a human donor with sarcoidosis (Löfgren's syndrome or another form), or a control subject (not recorded which). The chain links TRBV20-1 to TRBJ2-3; 9 bases match TRBD2. Sequencing was performed on CD4+ T cells from PBMCs. CDR3 residues: CSARAFGGRAKGGTQYF. Here the CDR3 DNA reads TGCAGTGCTAGAGCTTTCGGCGGGAGGGCCAAAGGAGGTACGCAATATTTT.